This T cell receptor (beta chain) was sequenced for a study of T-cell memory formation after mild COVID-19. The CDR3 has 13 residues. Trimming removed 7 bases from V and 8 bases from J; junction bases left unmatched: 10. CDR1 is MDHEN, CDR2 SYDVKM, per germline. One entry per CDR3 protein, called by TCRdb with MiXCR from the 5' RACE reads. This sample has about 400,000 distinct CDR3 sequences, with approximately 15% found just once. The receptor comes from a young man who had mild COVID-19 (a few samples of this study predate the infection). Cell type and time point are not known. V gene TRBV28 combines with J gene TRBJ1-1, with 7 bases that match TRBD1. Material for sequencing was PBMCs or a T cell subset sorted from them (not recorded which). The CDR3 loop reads CASNLQGSSEAFF. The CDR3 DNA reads TGTGCCAGCAACCTACAGGGGTCGTCCGAAGCTTTCTTT.